The 23 T cell receptor beta chains listed next were all sequenced from one sample in a study of T cell responses to AZD1222 COVID-19 vaccine. Assay used: immunoSEQ multiplex PCR; TCRdb lists only in-frame clones, some missing. The sample includes about 150,000 clones, under 95% of them seen just once. The sequenced sample was peripheral blood, obtained on day 0 of AZD1222 vaccination. These receptors were taken from an adult in good health.

The genes are TRBV9 and TRBJ2-1, with TRBD1 identical over 11 bases. After removal of 3 bases from V and 8 bases from J, the junction contained 1 base not matched to a gene. The CDR3 contains 13 residues. Germline loops: CDR1 SGDLS, CDR2 YYNGEE. The CDR3 is CASSGTGGHEQFF. The CDR3 DNA reads as TGTGCCAGCAGCGGGACAGGGGGCCATGAGCAGTTCTTC.

The chain employs TRBV11-1 and TRBJ2-5; D gene unclear. Germline V gives CDR1 SGHAT, CDR2 FQDESV (reference sequence). This CDR3 contains 12 residues. V shed 3 bases and J shed 1 base, with 3 bases lying between them. Here the CDR3 DNA reads TGTGCCAGCAGCTTCTCCCAAGAGACCCAGTACTTC. This codes for CASSFSQETQYF. Full variable domain (missing parts from reference TRBV11-1 and TRBJ2-5): EAEVAQSPRYKITEKSQAVAFWCDPISGHATLYWYRQILGQGPELLVQFQDESVVDDSQLPKDRFSAERLKGVDSTLKIQPAELGDSAMYLCASSFSQETQYFGPGTRLLVL.

The chain is built from TRBV15 and TRBJ1-3; TRBD1 is a possible D gene (5 bases). Trimming stripped 5 bases from V and 11 bases from J, with 16 bases between. The CDR3 length is 13 residues. Germline CDR1 is LNHNV and CDR2 is YYDKDF (reference sequence). CDR3 nucleotides: TGTGCCACCAGCGAGGATCGGGGGGTACCCATATATTTT. It translates to CATSEDRGVPIYF.

This sequence joins TRBV11-2 and TRBJ1-5; D is uncertain. Germline CDR1 SGHAT, CDR2 FQNNGV. Trimming stripped 4 bases from V and 4 bases from J, with 14 bases between. This CDR3 contains 15 residues. The CDR3 sequence is CASSYGLPINQPQHF. CDR3 in DNA: TGTGCCAGCAGCTATGGATTACCAATAAATCAGCCCCAGCATTTT.

The gene calls are TRBV30 and TRBJ2-2; 12 bases map to TRBD2. The ends lost 5 bases at V and 5 bases at J; junction bases unmatched: 9. The CDR3 is 16 residues long. Germline-derived CDR1 and CDR2 are GTSNPN and SVGIG (reference sequence). CDR3 sequence (DNA): TGTGCCTGGGCAAGACTAGCGGGAGTGAGGACCGGGGAGCTGTTTTTT. This sequence encodes CAWARLAGVRTGELFF.

The chain carries TRBV7-8 and TRBJ2-1; no definite D call. This CDR3 is 14 amino acids long. Germline CDR1 reads SGHVS; CDR2 reads FQNEAQ. Trimming removed 7 bases from V and 7 bases from J, with 17 bases in between. The CDR3 is CASTYLREVNEQFF. The CDR3 nucleotides are TGTGCCAGCACCTACCTCCGAGAGGTAAATGAGCAGTTCTTC.

This chain joins TRBV5-1 and TRBJ2-5; TRBD1 matches at 8 bases. This CDR3 has 13 residues. Losses at the gene ends were 5 bases for V and 4 bases for J; bases not matched to a gene: 4. Germline CDR1 SGHRS, CDR2 YFSETQ. The CDR3 is CASRQTGAETQYF. The DNA of the CDR3 is TGCGCCAGCAGGCAGACAGGGGCAGAGACCCAGTACTTC.

A single count supports this clone. The gene calls are TRBV28 and TRBJ2-1, with 7 bases lining up with TRBD1. Germline V lookup: CDR1 MDHEN, CDR2 SYDVKM. This CDR3 region has 16 residues. Trimming took 10 bases from V and 5 from J; bases not matched to a gene: 17. The CDR3, as DNA: TGTGCCACCCGAGCGGATGAGTTCGGGACAGACAATGAGCAGTTCTTC. Translating gives CATRADEFGTDNEQFF.

The V and J genes are TRBV9 and TRBJ1-2; D possibly corresponds to TRBD1 (6 bases). Deletions cut 4 bases from V and 4 bases from J, with 14 bases between. This CDR3 contains 14 residues. Per the germline V gene, CDR1 is SGDLS and CDR2 is YYNGEE. The CDR3 reads CASSPGQGSYGYTF. CDR3 sequence (DNA): TGTGCCAGCAGCCCCGGGCAGGGGAGCTATGGCTACACCTTC.

The rearrangement links TRBV23-1 to TRBJ1-1; D remains unclear. TRBV23-1 is placed among ORFs of uncertain function. V lost 10 bases, J lost 7 bases, and 7 bases lay in between. The CDR3 is made up of 9 amino acids. The CDR3 protein is CATGGEAFF. In DNA, the CDR3 is TGCGCCACGGGTGGTGAAGCTTTCTTT.

This clone showed up just once. This chain uses TRBV11-3 with TRBJ1-1; D possibly corresponds to TRBD1 (6 bases). V was trimmed by 3 bases and J by 1 base, leaving 9 bases between them. This CDR3 is 14 amino acids long. CDR1 is SGHNT and CDR2 is YENEEA in the germline V gene. The CDR3: CASSFGGPNTEAFF. CDR3 coding DNA: TGTGCCAGCAGCTTCGGGGGCCCGAACACTGAAGCTTTCTTT.

This chain links TRBV29-1 with TRBJ2-3; D possibly corresponds to TRBD1 (6 bases). Trimming stripped 7 bases from V and 2 bases from J, with 13 bases between. The CDR3 consists of 13 residues. The germline CDR1 and CDR2 sequences are SQVTM and ANQGSEA. CDR3 sequence: CSAGQRFTDTQYF. CDR3 coding DNA: TGCAGCGCCGGACAGAGGTTCACAGATACGCAGTATTTT.

This chain joins TRBV27 and TRBJ2-1; D unresolved. From germline, CDR1 is MNHEY and CDR2 SMNVEV (reference sequence). The CDR3 is made up of 13 amino acids. The germline V and J ends were trimmed by 5 bases and 10 bases, with 15 bases remaining between them. CDR3 in amino acids: CASSPWTDVEQFF. In nucleotides, the CDR3 is TGTGCCAGCAGTCCCTGGACGGATGTGGAGCAGTTCTTC.

This chain uses TRBV20-1 with TRBJ2-4, with D possibly TRBD2 on 5 matching bases. CDR3 length equals 15 residues. Germline CDR1 reads DFQATT; CDR2 reads SNEGSKA (reference sequence). Trimming shortened V by 3 bases and J by 4 bases, and 16 bases separated the two germline ends. The CDR3, as DNA: TGCAGTGCTAGTGCTGTCCTTTCGGGGAAAAACATTCAGTACTTC. Amino acid sequence: CSASAVLSGKNIQYF.

This clone was observed a few times. The chain carries TRBV6-2 or TRBV6-3 and TRBJ1-2; the D gene is possibly TRBD1 (5 bases). V lost 6 bases and J lost 1, with 36 bases in between. This CDR3 spans 22 amino acids. Germline CDR1 reads MNHEY; CDR2 reads SVGEGT. The CDR3 sequence: CASSPRMEGWTAARAHNYGYTF. CDR3 coding DNA: TGTGCCAGCAGCCCGAGGATGGAGGGGTGGACCGCGGCAAGGGCTCATAACTATGGCTACACCTTC.

Here the CDR3 DNA reads TGTGCCAGCAGTTACCCGCGGGCCATAGGGAGTAACTATGGCTACACCTTC. Its protein is CASSYPRAIGSNYGYTF. V gene TRBV6-2 or TRBV6-3 combines with J gene TRBJ1-2; D is unclear. CDR3 length: 17 amino acids. The germline gives CDR1 MNHEY, CDR2 SVGEGT. V lost 2 bases and J lost 1, with 17 bases in between.

J is TRBJ2-5 and V is TRBV7-9; 8 positions agree with TRBD2. CDR3 length: 14 residues. Unmatched junction bases numbered 7, after V lost 5 bases and J lost 5 bases. Germline CDR1 reads SEHNR; CDR2 reads FQNEAQ (reference sequence). The CDR3: CASSRPTSGETQYF. In nucleotides, the CDR3 is TGTGCCAGCAGCCGGCCAACTAGCGGCGAGACCCAGTACTTC. The complete variable domain, with remaining parts taken from reference TRBV7-9 and TRBJ2-5, reads DTGVSQNPRHKITKRGQNVTFRCDPISEHNRLYWYRQTLGQGPEFLTYFQNEAQLEKSRLLSDRFSAERPKGSFSTLEIQRTEQGDSAMYLCASSRPTSGETQYFGPGTRLLVL.

The chain uses TRBV5-1 and TRBJ2-2; D might be TRBD1 (5 bases). This CDR3 has 14 residues. Germline CDR1 and CDR2: SGHRS and YFSETQ. Trimming pared 4 bases from V and 5 bases from J, leaving 12 bases between. The CDR3 here is CASSPRVMTGELFF. The CDR3 region has the DNA TGCGCCAGCAGCCCCAGGGTTATGACCGGGGAGCTGTTTTTT.

The table lists this clone with a few counts. The chain is built from TRBV3-1 (or the pseudogene TRBV3-2) and TRBJ1-2; D is undetermined. Trimming removed 4 bases at V and 8 bases at J, with 14 bases between. Germline V CDR1 and CDR2: LGHDT, YNNKEL (reference sequence). The CDR3 has 13 residues. Here the CDR3 DNA reads TGTGCCAGCAGCCCCCGAGTGGGCGAGGGCTACACCTTC. Translation gives CASSPRVGEGYTF.

The chain combines TRBV9 with TRBJ1-2; weak D call: TRBD1 (6 bases). The germline V and J ends were trimmed by 4 bases and 4 bases, with 26 bases remaining between them. The CDR3 loop spans 18 amino acids. Germline-derived CDR1 and CDR2 are SGDLS and YYNGEE. The CDR3 is CASSPEGAWGTNFYGYTF. CDR3 in DNA: TGTGCCAGCAGCCCCGAGGGTGCATGGGGGACAAATTTCTATGGCTACACCTTC.

The genes are TRBV6-5 and TRBJ2-3; tentative D call: TRBD1 (5 bases). The CDR3 runs to 15 residues. The germline CDR1 and CDR2 sequences are MNHEY and SVGAGI. Trimming removed 6 bases at V and 1 base at J, with 14 bases between. As DNA, the CDR3 is TGTGCCAGCAGGACCGCCGTGACAGGCACAGATACGCAGTATTTT. Its translation: CASRTAVTGTDTQYF.

V gene TRBV12-3 or TRBV12-4 combines with J gene TRBJ1-5, with TRBD1 identical over 7 bases. The CDR3 totals 13 residues. The J segment lost 7 bases and the V segment lost 4 bases, leaving 4 bases of the junction unmatched. The CDR3 DNA sequence: TGTGCCAGCAGTTACAACAGGGGACAGCCCCAGCATTTT. Protein: CASSYNRGQPQHF.

This clone occurred once. J is TRBJ1-2 and V is TRBV18, with D perhaps matching TRBD1 (5 bases). CDR1 is KGHSH and CDR2 is LQKENI in the germline V gene. The CDR3 length is 15 residues. V was shortened by 5 bases and J by 3 bases, with 16 bases between the two germline ends. CDR3: CASSTGGERDYGYTF. The CDR3 DNA reads TGTGCCAGCTCAACGGGGGGGGAACGGGACTATGGCTACACCTTC. Full variable domain (missing parts from reference TRBV18 and TRBJ1-2): NAGVMQNPRHLVRRRGQEARLRCSPMKGHSHVYWYRQLPEEGLKFMVYLQKENIIDESGMPKERFSAEFPKEGPSILRIQQVVRGDSAAYFCASSTGGERDYGYTFGSGTRLTVV.